This TCR beta chain was obtained from a study of blood T cell repertoires in COVID-19. The repertoire was sequenced with immunoSEQ multiplex PCR; TCRdb's copy has only in-frame clones and lacks some. This sample has 280,000 or so clones, with less than 90% found just once. The V end was cut by 3 bases, the J end by 10 bases, with 15 bases between. Germline CDR1 is SNHLY and CDR2 is FYNNEI. This CDR3 has 13 residues. This sequence originates from a human donor in a cohort sampled during active COVID-19. Sequencing used peripheral blood. The rearrangement links TRBV2 to TRBJ1-1; weak D call: TRBD1 (5 bases). The CDR3 loop is CASSDSGRMGAFF. Written as DNA, the CDR3 is TGTGCCAGCAGTGATTCAGGGAGGATGGGAGCTTTCTTT.